These 12 T cell receptor beta chains share one sample of origin, sequenced in a study of blood T cell repertoires in COVID-19. The assay was immunoSEQ multiplex PCR, and TCRdb's table has in-frame clones only and misses some. In the table there are about 280,000 clones, more than 75% of which are singletons. The specimen was PBMCs or T cells enriched from blood (not recorded which). All receptors derive from a woman aged 55-69 years in a cohort exposed to, infected with or recovered from COVID-19 (not recorded which).

The rearrangement joins TRBV30 to TRBJ1-1; 8 nucleotides line up with TRBD1. The germline gives CDR1 GTSNPN, CDR2 SVGIG (reference sequence). The CDR3 covers 14 residues. V gave up 2 bases and J gave up 7 bases; unmatched junction bases: 9. Here the CDR3 DNA reads TGTGCCTGGAGTACAGACAGGGGTACGGGTGAAGCTTTCTTT. It yields the protein CAWSTDRGTGEAFF.

This chain connects TRBV25-1 to TRBJ1-2, with a possible D match to TRBD1 (5 bases). The CDR3 length is 15 residues. Germline V gives CDR1 MGHDK, CDR2 SYGVNS. V lost 6 bases and J lost 4, with 18 bases in between. As DNA, the CDR3 is TGTGCCAGCAGGACCCGGCAGGAGGGACCCTATGGCTACACCTTC. Encoded protein: CASRTRQEGPYGYTF.

This sequence joins TRBV13 and TRBJ2-5; D uncertain. Per germline, CDR1 PRHDT and CDR2 FYEKMQ (reference sequence). The CDR3 contains 12 residues. The germline V and J ends were trimmed by 4 bases and 5 bases, with 8 bases remaining between them. CDR3 sequence reads: CASSSLRETQYF. The CDR3, as DNA: TGTGCCAGCAGCTCCCTCCGGGAGACCCAGTACTTC.

The chain employs TRBV30 and TRBJ1-6, with D perhaps TRBD1 (6 bases). The CDR3 totals 16 residues. V lost 3 bases and J lost 0, with 12 bases in between. From germline, CDR1 is GTSNPN and CDR2 SVGIG (reference sequence). The CDR3 coding sequence is TGTGCCTGGAGGACTCAGGGGTACTCCTATAATTCACCCCTCCACTTT. Residues: CAWRTQGYSYNSPLHF. Based on the CDR3 plus reference TRBV30 and TRBJ1-6, the full variable domain is SQTIHQWPATLVQPVGSPLSLECTVEGTSNPNLYWYRQAAGRGLQLLFYSVGIGQISSEVPQNLSASRPQDRQFILSSKKLLLSDSGFYLCAWRTQGYSYNSPLHFGNGTRLTVT.

The V and J genes are TRBV11-2 and TRBJ2-3; D might be TRBD2 (6 bases). Trimming pared 1 base from V and 1 base from J, leaving 12 bases between. CDR3 size: 16 residues. The germline gives CDR1 SGHAT, CDR2 FQNNGV. CDR3 in amino acids: CASSLGRRGGTDTQYF. For the CDR3, the DNA is TGTGCCAGCAGCTTAGGGAGGCGGGGTGGCACAGATACGCAGTATTTT.

The chain combines TRBV30 with TRBJ1-6; 7 bases align to TRBD1. Trimming at V came to 2 bases and at J to 7 bases, leaving 8 bases not matched to a gene. The CDR3 consists of 15 residues. Germline V gives CDR1 GTSNPN, CDR2 SVGIG (reference sequence). The CDR3 spells CAWSPGRQGNSPLHF. The CDR3 DNA is TGTGCCTGGAGTCCAGGGCGACAGGGAAATTCACCCCTCCACTTT.

V is TRBV28 and J is TRBJ1-3, with 8 bases aligning to TRBD1. The CDR3 spans 19 residues. The ends lost 2 bases at V and 1 base at J; junction bases unmatched: 13. The germline V gene has CDR1 MDHEN and CDR2 SYDVKM. In DNA form, the CDR3 reads TGTGCCAGCAGTTTACCCCTGGACCGGACAGGGACTTCTGGAAACACCATATATTTT. It translates to CASSLPLDRTGTSGNTIYF.

The chain is built from TRBV9 and TRBJ1-1, with TRBD1 identical over 8 bases. V gave up 4 bases and J gave up 1 base; unmatched junction bases: 6. The CDR3 extends over 15 amino acids. Per the germline V gene, CDR1 is SGDLS and CDR2 is YYNGEE. CDR3 in DNA: TGTGCCAGCAGCCCAGGACAGGGAAGGAACACTGAAGCTTTCTTT. Translation gives CASSPGQGRNTEAFF.

V and J are TRBV28 and TRBJ1-1; 9 bases agree with TRBD1. The V gene end was trimmed by 4 bases and the J gene end by 1 base; junction bases not matched to a gene: 10. CDR1 and CDR2 from the germline V gene are MDHEN and SYDVKM. The CDR3 is made up of 17 amino acids. CDR3 sequence (DNA): TGTGCCAGCAGTTCCAGGGTGACAGGGGGTACGAACACTGAAGCTTTCTTT. As protein: CASSSRVTGGTNTEAFF.

The CDR3 is CASSPMDSGYEQYF. DNA for the CDR3: TGTGCCAGCTCACCAATGGACAGCGGCTACGAGCAGTACTTC. The chain joins TRBV18 to TRBJ2-7; a possible D gene is TRBD1 (6 bases). CDR3 length: 14 residues. Germline V gene sequence: CDR1 KGHSH, CDR2 LQKENI. V gave up 2 bases and J gave up 3 bases, with 11 bases separating them.

V and J are TRBV28 and TRBJ1-4; D gene unclear. V was cut by 2 bases and J by 5 bases, with 15 bases left in between. This CDR3 region has 16 residues. From germline, CDR1 is MDHEN and CDR2 SYDVKM. CDR3 loop: CASSLLSSGPNEKLFF. CDR3 DNA: TGTGCCAGCAGTTTACTTTCGTCAGGTCCAAATGAAAAACTGTTTTTT.

Written as DNA, the CDR3 is TGTGCCAGCAGTTTAGGGGAGGGGACCGGGGAGCTGTTTTTT. It specifies CASSLGEGTGELFF. The chain has TRBV28 and TRBJ2-2; TRBD2 aligns across 7 bases. J was trimmed by 5 bases and V by 2 bases; bases with no gene match: 2. Germline V gives CDR1 MDHEN, CDR2 SYDVKM. The CDR3 has 14 residues. Full variable domain (remainder filled in from reference TRBV28 and TRBJ2-2): DVKVTQSSRYLVKRTGEKVFLECVQDMDHENMFWYRQDPGLGLRLIYFSYDVKMKEKGDIPEGYSVSREKKERFSLILESASTNQTSMYLCASSLGEGTGELFFGEGSRLTVL.